The T cell receptor (beta chain) described here comes from a study of regulatory T cells in long-lasting Graves disease. The germline V gene encodes CDR1 DFQATT and CDR2 SNEGSKA (reference sequence). Between the trimmed V and J ends, which lost 1 base and 5 bases, there was a span of 20 bases. The CDR3 length is 17 residues. Time point described: persistent/refractory GD, antithyroid drugs over 5 years with positive TRAb. Extracted PBMC RNA gave rise to the TCR library. TCR beta libraries were built with iRepertoire HTBI primers and Arm-PCR of CDR3 regions. MiXCR, applied by TCRdb to the multiplex PCR reads, yields one record per CDR3 protein. This table has about 660,000 distinct CDR3 sequences, 25% to 35% appearing once.

The source is a female donor with Graves disease. Sequences were derived from peripheral blood mononuclear cells (PBMCs), sampled when the disease was refractory, from a patient treated with antithyroid drugs. The gene calls are TRBV20-1 and TRBJ2-2; possibly TRBD1 or TRBD2 for D (5 bases each). CDR3 sequence reads: CSARAIVGLGDTGELFF. CDR3 sequence (DNA): TGCAGTGCTAGAGCTATTGTGGGGTTGGGGGATACCGGGGAGCTGTTTTTT.